The 32 T cell receptor beta chains presented below share a single source sample, sequenced in a study of shared clonotypes between healthy human individuals. Using immunoSEQ multiplex PCR, the repertoire was profiled, and TCRdb retains in-frame clones only, with some absent. The table records about 2.1 million clones, about 93% of them present only once. Naive CD8 cells were CD45RO-negative, positively selected for CCR7, excluding terminally differentiated effector memory CD45RA+ cells. Sequencing was carried out using naive CD8+ T cells from PBMCs. These receptors all stem from a man younger than 30 in good health. Some clones in this sample may be carry-over from other donors' samples.

The CDR3: CASSLGSANYGYTF. CDR3 DNA sequence: TGTGCCAGCAGCTTAGGGTCCGCTAACTATGGCTACACCTTC. The chain recombines TRBV11-2 with TRBJ1-2; D remains ambiguous. The CDR3 spans 14 residues. The V gene lost 1 base and the J gene lost 0 bases, with 6 bases spanning the gap. Germline V gives CDR1 SGHAT, CDR2 FQNNGV. The entire variable domain, with the rest obtained from reference TRBV11-2 and TRBJ1-2, is as follows: EAGVAQSPRYKIIEKRQSVAFWCNPISGHATLYWYQQILGQGPKLLIQFQNNGVVDDSQLPKDRFSAERLKGVDSTLKIQPAKLEDSAVYLCASSLGSANYGYTFGSGTRLTVV.

This clone is a singleton in its sample. The genes are TRBV9 and TRBJ2-1; weak D call: TRBD2 (6 bases). V was pared by 4 bases and J by 4 bases, with 24 bases between. The CDR3 is made up of 18 amino acids. The germline CDR1 and CDR2 sequences are SGDLS and YYNGEE. The chain's CDR3 is CASSIHLTGTGGYNEQFF. The CDR3 DNA reads TGTGCCAGCAGCATACATCTGACCGGGACCGGGGGTTACAATGAGCAGTTCTTC.

J is TRBJ2-7 and V is TRBV5-1; D call uncertain. This CDR3 spans 17 amino acids. Germline V gene data show CDR1 as SGHRS and CDR2 as YFSETQ. With 1 base removed from V and 3 bases from J, the gap between germline ends came to 20 bases. CDR3 in DNA: TGCGCCAGCAGCTTGACCCCTGGGCCAGTTAACTTCTACGAGCAGTACTTC. Encoded protein: CASSLTPGPVNFYEQYF. Looking up the rest from reference TRBV5-1 and TRBJ2-7 gives the full variable domain: KAGVTQTPRYLIKTRGQQVTLSCSPISGHRSVSWYQQTPGQGLQFLFEYFSETQRNKGNFPGRFSGRQFSNSRSEMNVSTLELGDSALYLCASSLTPGPVNFYEQYFGPGTRLTVT.

In this sample, this clone turned up a few times. This chain uses TRBV7-6 with TRBJ1-3; tentatively, D is TRBD1 (6 bases). CDR1 and CDR2 (germline): SGHVS, FNYEAQ. The CDR3 covers 15 residues. V dropped 5 bases and J dropped 2 bases, with 13 bases sitting between them. CDR3 sequence (DNA): TGTGCCAGCAGCCCAACGGACAGCACTGGAAACACCATATATTTT. Protein product: CASSPTDSTGNTIYF.

CDR3 amino acids: CASTFDPEAGTDTQYF. The CDR3 DNA reads as TGTGCCAGTACCTTCGACCCGGAGGCGGGCACAGATACGCAGTATTTT. The chain combines TRBV19 with TRBJ2-3; weak D call: TRBD2 (5 bases). V was cut by 7 bases and J by 1 base, with 18 bases left in between. There are 16 residues in the CDR3. CDR1 is LNHDA, CDR2 SQIVND, per germline (reference sequence).

The chain joins TRBV7-8 to TRBJ2-7; 7 bases fit TRBD2. V gave up 4 bases and J gave up 3 bases; unmatched junction bases: 3. Germline CDR1 and CDR2: SGHVS and FQNEAQ. The CDR3 loop spans 13 amino acids. The CDR3 region has the DNA TGTGCCAGCAGCTCGACTAGCCTCTACGAGCAGTACTTC. This encodes CASSSTSLYEQYF.

The CDR3 loop is CASSARDRGHDTQYF. In DNA form, the CDR3 reads TGTGCCAGCAGTGCCCGGGACAGGGGTCACGATACGCAGTATTTT. J is TRBJ2-3 and V is TRBV6-1; 10 positions match TRBD1. The ends lost 4 bases at V and 6 bases at J; junction bases unmatched: 7. The germline V gene has CDR1 MNHNS and CDR2 SASEGT. The CDR3 runs to 15 residues.

The chain carries TRBV7-9 and TRBJ2-5; TRBD1 might be the D (5 bases). CDR3 length: 16 amino acids. Germline CDR1 SEHNR, CDR2 FQNEAQ (reference sequence). The V and J ends lost 7 bases and 5 bases respectively, with 23 bases between them. CDR3 in DNA: TGTGCCAGCACCTCTAGTCCCCAGGGCGGTCACGAGACCCAGTACTTC. Translation: CASTSSPQGGHETQYF.

The CDR3 DNA reads as TGTGCCAGCAGTCCTCCCAGGGTCTATGGCTACACCTTC. Encoded protein: CASSPPRVYGYTF. This chain uses TRBV28 with TRBJ1-2, with D tentatively TRBD1 (5 bases). Germline CDR1 MDHEN, CDR2 SYDVKM. Trimming removed 5 bases at V and 4 bases at J, with 11 bases between. This CDR3 contains 13 residues.

The genes are TRBV7-9 and TRBJ2-3; possibly TRBD2 for D (5 bases). CDR1 SEHNR and CDR2 FQNEAQ come from the germline V gene (reference sequence). The length of the CDR3 is 13 residues. CDR3 coding DNA: TGTGCTGGAAGCGGAACTAGCACAGATACGCAGTATTTT. This encodes CAGSGTSTDTQYF.

The genes are TRBV7-8 and TRBJ1-1; perhaps TRBD1 as D (6 bases). CDR1 and CDR2 (germline): SGHVS, FQNEAQ. V was trimmed by 4 bases and J by 4 bases, leaving 13 bases between them. The CDR3 consists of 14 residues. CDR3 bases: TGTGCCAGCAGCTCGCCGGGGGGCGGCACTGAAGCTTTCTTT. Translated, it gives CASSSPGGGTEAFF.

This clone was recorded once. The chain couples TRBV5-6 to TRBJ1-4; 7 nucleotides match TRBD1. CDR3 length: 15 amino acids. J lost 10 bases, V lost 0 bases, and 9 bases had no gene match. Germline CDR1 SGHDT, CDR2 YYEEEE. This chain's CDR3 is CASSLVGTRGGKLFF. The CDR3 DNA is TGTGCCAGCAGCTTGGTCGGGACCAGGGGGGGAAAACTGTTTTTT.

The V and J genes are TRBV7-9 and TRBJ1-2; D is unresolved. Germline CDR1 SEHNR, CDR2 FQNEAQ (reference sequence). This CDR3 is 15 amino acids long. Between the trimmed V and J ends, which lost 3 bases and 2 bases, there was a span of 13 bases. CDR3 sequence: CASSFGQPFNYGYTF. The CDR3 DNA is TGTGCCAGCAGCTTCGGTCAGCCTTTCAACTATGGCTACACCTTC.

This chain uses TRBV5-4 with TRBJ2-7, with a tentative D call TRBD2 (5 bases). Germline-derived CDR1 and CDR2 are SGHNT and YYREEE (reference sequence). V lost 4 bases and J lost 1, with 15 bases in between. This CDR3 has 15 residues. DNA of the CDR3: TGTGCCAGCAGCCCGCCCGGACTGCATTCCTACGAGCAGTACTTC. It codes for CASSPPGLHSYEQYF.

The chain couples TRBV11-2 to TRBJ2-5; D not certain. The better agreement between TRBJ2-7 and the DNA end casts doubt on the J call. The CDR3 is 14 residues long. CDR1 and CDR2 (germline): SGHAT, FQNNGV. This CDR3 reads CASSWQPDRYEQYF. The CDR3, as DNA: TGTGCCAGCAGCTGGCAGCCGGACCGGTACGAGCAGTACTTC.

The CDR3 loop reads CASSLATGRTEAFF. The CDR3 coding sequence is TGTGCCAGCAGCTTAGCTACAGGGCGGACTGAAGCTTTCTTT. V and J are TRBV7-9 and TRBJ1-1, with D possibly matching TRBD1 (6 bases). The CDR3 has 14 residues. V was trimmed by 0 bases and J by 5 bases, leaving 10 bases between them. Germline V CDR1 and CDR2: SEHNR, FQNEAQ (reference sequence).

The chain couples TRBV14 to TRBJ1-2; possibly TRBD1 for D (5 bases). Germline assignment: CDR1 SGHDN and CDR2 FVKESK. V gave up 4 bases and J gave up 5 bases, with 11 bases separating them. This CDR3 spans 13 amino acids. The CDR3 protein is CASSPRRGYGYTF. In DNA form, the CDR3 reads TGTGCCAGCAGCCCGCGTAGGGGATATGGCTACACCTTC.

This chain uses TRBV28 with TRBJ2-7; TRBD1 is a possible D gene (6 bases). The V gene's germline CDR1 is MDHEN and CDR2 SYDVKM. CDR3 length equals 14 residues. Trimming removed 5 bases at V and 3 bases at J, with 14 bases between. For the CDR3, the DNA is TGTGCCAGCAGTCCCTCCGGACAGTACTACGAGCAGTACTTC. Its translation is CASSPSGQYYEQYF.

The V call is TRBV7-6, the J call TRBJ1-2; 7 nucleotides line up with TRBD1. Per the germline V gene, CDR1 is SGHVS and CDR2 is FNYEAQ. The CDR3 runs to 13 residues. V shed 4 bases, J shed 5 bases, and the junction held 4 bases outside the gene matches. The DNA for the CDR3 is TGTGCCAGCAGCTGGGGACAGCCATATGGCTACACCTTC. Its translation: CASSWGQPYGYTF.

This clone occurred once. The genes are TRBV2 and TRBJ2-7; weak D call: TRBD2 (5 bases). CDR1 SNHLY and CDR2 FYNNEI come from the germline V gene. Trimming took 11 bases from V and 2 from J, leaving 13 bases between them. This CDR3 has 12 amino acids. The CDR3: CAGIDYTYEQYF. The CDR3 nucleotides read TGTGCCGGCATAGACTATACCTACGAGCAGTACTTC. Complete variable domain (other parts from reference TRBV2 and TRBJ2-7): EPEVTQTPSHQVTQMGQEVILRCVPISNHLYFYWYRQILGQKVEFLVSFYNNEISEKSEIFDDQFSVERPDGSNFTLKIRSTKLEDSAMYFCAGIDYTYEQYFGPGTRLTVT.

This rearrangement joins TRBV7-9 to TRBJ2-5; D may be TRBD2 (6 bases). Per germline, CDR1 SEHNR and CDR2 FQNEAQ (reference sequence). V lost 5 bases, J lost 5 bases, and 9 bases lay in between. The CDR3 totals 12 residues. Here the CDR3 DNA reads TGTGCCAGCAGCCGGGAGCGCGAGACCCAGTACTTC. It is translated as CASSRERETQYF.

V gene TRBV19 combines with J gene TRBJ2-7; D may be TRBD1 (5 bases). The CDR3 runs to 14 residues. The V and J ends lost 0 bases and 6 bases respectively, with 12 bases between them. Germline CDR1 reads LNHDA; CDR2 reads SQIVND (reference sequence). The CDR3 spells CASSIDLRQGEQYF. The CDR3 DNA is TGTGCCAGTAGTATAGATCTCCGGCAGGGCGAGCAGTACTTC.

The chain uses TRBV27 and TRBJ2-5; 10 positions match TRBD2. Unmatched junction bases numbered 7, after V lost 5 bases and J lost 1 base. CDR1 MNHEY and CDR2 SMNVEV come from the germline V gene (reference sequence). This CDR3 contains 16 residues. The CDR3 bases are TGTGCCAGCAGTCAGTGGCTAGCGGGGGCCCAAGAGACCCAGTACTTC. It codes for CASSQWLAGAQETQYF.

The chain links TRBV19 to TRBJ1-1; a weak D match, TRBD1 (6 bases). There are 14 residues in the CDR3. The ends were cut back, 5 bases at V and 1 base at J, with 11 bases in the middle. Per germline, CDR1 LNHDA and CDR2 SQIVND (reference sequence). The CDR3: CASSAPGQNTEAFF. CDR3 DNA sequence: TGTGCCAGTAGTGCCCCGGGACAGAACACTGAAGCTTTCTTT.

V gene TRBV6-5 combines with J gene TRBJ2-3, with D possibly matching TRBD1 (6 bases). Germline-derived CDR1 and CDR2 are MNHEY and SVGAGI. The V gene lost 4 bases and the J gene lost 4 bases, with 15 bases spanning the gap. The CDR3 runs to 15 residues. CDR3 sequence reads: CASSFTAGVADTQYF. The CDR3 bases are TGTGCCAGCAGTTTCACGGCAGGGGTAGCAGATACGCAGTATTTT.

The chain combines TRBV27 with TRBJ1-5, with D possibly being TRBD1 (5 bases). Trimming shortened V by 7 bases and J by 5 bases, and 12 bases separated the two germline ends. Germline V gene lookup returns CDR1 MNHEY and CDR2 SMNVEV (reference sequence). This CDR3 is built from 13 residues. CDR3 residues: CASTSGEDQPQHF. The CDR3 DNA is TGTGCCAGCACGTCGGGGGAGGATCAGCCCCAGCATTTT.

This clone was counted once. This chain uses TRBV7-8 with TRBJ2-7, with 9 bases fitting TRBD1. The CDR3 covers 15 residues. Germline V gives CDR1 SGHVS, CDR2 FQNEAQ. The V and J ends lost 3 bases and 1 base, in that order; junction bases with no gene match: 4. CDR3: CASSFAGQGSYEQYF. The CDR3 DNA sequence: TGTGCCAGCAGCTTTGCAGGACAGGGGTCCTACGAGCAGTACTTC.

This rearrangement joins TRBV27 to TRBJ2-7; perhaps D is TRBD1 or TRBD2 (5 bases each). This CDR3 comprises 16 residues. With 2 bases removed from V and 6 bases from J, the gap between germline ends came to 20 bases. The germline gives CDR1 MNHEY, CDR2 SMNVEV (reference sequence). The CDR3 loop reads CASSLRMGPRAAEQYF. CDR3 nucleotides: TGTGCCAGCAGTTTAAGAATGGGACCCCGCGCGGCCGAGCAGTACTTC.

A remark on this clone: In the same sample, other DNA sequences code for this CDR3. This chain uses TRBV9 with TRBJ2-7, with 14 bases lining up with TRBD2. The V gene end was trimmed by 0 bases and the J gene end by 4 bases; junction bases not matched to a gene: 0. This CDR3 spans 15 amino acids. Looked up from germline, CDR1 is SGDLS and CDR2 is YYNGEE. CDR3 amino acids: CASSVGLAGGYEQYF. CDR3 nucleotides: TGTGCCAGCAGCGTAGGACTAGCGGGAGGGTACGAGCAGTACTTC.

The rearrangement links TRBV7-9 to TRBJ2-7; 7 nucleotides align to TRBD2. The CDR3 extends over 17 amino acids. Germline V CDR1 and CDR2: SEHNR, FQNEAQ (reference sequence). The V gene end was trimmed by 5 bases and the J gene end by 2 bases; junction bases not matched to a gene: 15. The CDR3 DNA reads TGTGCCAGCAGCCCTCTGGGCGGTAGCGGGCCGGCCTACGAGCAGTACTTC. It translates to CASSPLGGSGPAYEQYF.

The sample holds one count of this clone. This rearrangement joins TRBV4-1 to TRBJ2-1; D might be TRBD1 (5 bases). The CDR3 is 13 amino acids. Germline CDR1 and CDR2: MGHRA and YSYEKL. Trimming removed 4 bases from V and 9 bases from J, with 13 bases in between. Here the CDR3 DNA reads TGCGCCAGCAGCCGGGGCCCAGCCACTGAGCAGTTCTTC. It specifies CASSRGPATEQFF.

CDR3 protein: CASSPRIEAFF. DNA of the CDR3: TGTGCCAGCAGCCCCAGGATTGAAGCTTTCTTT. The rearrangement uses TRBV28 and TRBJ1-1, with D uncertain. Per the germline V gene, CDR1 is MDHEN and CDR2 is SYDVKM. Between the trimmed V and J ends, which lost 6 bases and 7 bases, there was a span of 9 bases. The length of the CDR3 is 11 residues.